This T cell receptor beta chain originates from a study of control samples from healthy donors and cancer patients. TCRdb keeps only in-frame clones here, not all; method: immunoSEQ multiplex PCR. Of 200,000 or so clones in the sample, around 94% are singletons; the top ten hold more than 1.3%. Sequenced input: blood. The source of this sequence is a man aged 50 to 59 in good health.

CDR3 DNA: TGTGCCAGCAGTTTCATAGGGGATGGCTACACCTTC. It encodes CASSFIGDGYTF. The genes are TRBV6-5 and TRBJ1-2; a possible D gene is TRBD1 (5 bases). Per germline, CDR1 MNHEY and CDR2 SVGAGI. The V end was cut by 4 bases, the J end by 6 bases, with 9 bases between. The CDR3 is made up of 12 amino acids.